This T cell receptor beta chain was sequenced for a study of blood T cells in healthy people across ages. Points on this clonotype: Antigen: not known.

CDR1 and CDR2 from the germline V gene are MNHEY and SMNVEV (reference sequence). V was pared by 3 bases and J by 1 base, with 6 bases of the junction left unmatched. CDR3 length: 16 amino acids. Donors ranged from roughly 6 to 100 years old and were healthy Caucasians in Russia. The sample, 7.5 to 10 milliliters of peripheral blood, was drawn from each donor. Combining a sample-barcoded 5' primer with a J-beta primer mix, a second PCR ran for roughly 7 to 11 cycles. All cDNA molecules were each tagged by a template-switch adaptor with 12 random nucleotides. From the 5' RACE reads, TCRdb called clonotypes with MiXCR, one entry per CDR3 protein. Of approximately 2,000,000 distinct CDR3 sequences in the sample, roughly two fifths were seen once. Findings of the study overall: Observed TCR beta diversity per million T cells went down as age went up. This fall followed a roughly linear course with age.

The specimen sequenced was blood. The origin of this receptor is a human donor in good health. The chain couples TRBV27 to TRBJ2-3, with 8 bases identical to TRBD2. The CDR3 DNA is TGTGCCAGCAGTTTTTGGGACGGGGGGGGCACAGATACGCAGTATTTT. As protein: CASSFWDGGGTDTQYF.